Each of the 5 T cell receptor beta chains below was sequenced from the same sample in a study of OX40 agonist ivuxolimab in advanced cancers. Measured with immunoSEQ multiplex PCR; TCRdb has only the in-frame clones, and not every one. The repertoire has 65,000 to 95,000 clones, about 92% of them found once; the top ten carry 0.15% to 0.2%. Sequences were derived from CD4+ or CD8+ T cells sorted from blood, sampled in a trial of the OX40 agonist ivuxolimab. Receptor source: an adult with an advanced solid tumor such as melanoma, head and neck, liver or kidney cancer.

This clone was picked up a small number of times. J is TRBJ1-1 and V is TRBV29-1; D gene unclear. Trimming took 5 bases from V and 4 from J, leaving 5 bases between them. Germline CDR1 reads SQVTM; CDR2 reads ANQGSEA. The CDR3 extends over 10 amino acids. The CDR3 loop reads CSVIGTEAFF. The CDR3 DNA follows: TGCAGCGTTATCGGCACTGAAGCTTTCTTT.

The chain uses TRBV5-1 and TRBJ1-2; D unresolved. Germline assignment: CDR1 SGHRS and CDR2 YFSETQ. Trimming pared 4 bases from V and 6 bases from J, leaving 22 bases between. This CDR3 comprises 16 residues. CDR3 residues: CASSRWSGFGFDGYTF. The CDR3 DNA sequence: TGCGCCAGCAGCCGGTGGAGCGGGTTCGGGTTCGATGGCTACACCTTC.

CDR3 amino acids: CASSPPQLGGNQPQHF. The CDR3 DNA reads TGTGCCAGCAGTCCCCCGCAACTAGGGGGCAATCAGCCCCAGCATTTT. V gene TRBV6-6 combines with J gene TRBJ1-5, with a weak D call TRBD1 (5 bases). CDR1 MNHNY and CDR2 SVGAGI come from the germline V gene (reference sequence). V lost 5 bases to trimming and J lost 2 bases, with 16 bases between them. There are 16 residues in the CDR3.

The chain is built from TRBV7-9 and TRBJ2-3; 8 positions match TRBD1. The ends lost 5 bases at V and 3 bases at J; junction bases unmatched: 7. CDR3 size: 15 residues. The germline V gene has CDR1 SEHNR and CDR2 FQNEAQ (reference sequence). The CDR3 loop is CASSRDRGGTDTQYF. DNA of the CDR3: TGTGCCAGCAGCCGAGACAGGGGTGGAACAGATACGCAGTATTTT.

This clone was counted once. The rearrangement joins TRBV6-1 to TRBJ2-1; perhaps TRBD2 as D (6 bases). Trimming cost V 7 bases and J 5 bases, with 18 bases left between them. The CDR3 covers 15 residues. CDR1 MNHNS and CDR2 SASEGT come from the germline V gene. CDR3 protein: CASNKRASADNEQFF. The CDR3 nucleotides are TGTGCCAGCAACAAAAGGGCTAGCGCCGACAATGAGCAGTTCTTC.